Listed here are 32 T cell receptor beta chains from one sample, sequenced in a study of T-cell reconstitution after alpha-beta-depleted transplantation in children. The TCRbeta library was prepared with unique molecular identifiers. TCRdb ran MiXCR on the PCR reads and lists one entry per CDR3 protein. This table has about 500,000 distinct CDR3 sequences, approximately 32% appearing once. This specimen was PBMCs from the stem cell graft donor, taken from the stem cell graft. The receptors were sampled from a human donor who donated a stem cell graft to a child with aplastic anemia.

This clonotype has more than one count but fewer than ten. This chain uses TRBV6-5 with TRBJ2-7, with 9 bases lining up with TRBD2. The CDR3 covers 15 residues. The V and J ends lost 4 bases and 4 bases, in that order; junction bases with no gene match: 8. Germline lookup yields CDR1 MNHEY and CDR2 SVGAGI. In nucleotides, the CDR3 is TGTGCCAGCAGTTCCATAGCGGGAGATACTTACGAGCAGTACTTC. This gives the protein CASSSIAGDTYEQYF.

The sample holds a few counts of this clonotype. CDR3 sequence: CSVLGTSGITQYF. As DNA, the CDR3 is TGCAGCGTTCTCGGGACTAGCGGGATCACGCAGTATTTT. This chain connects TRBV29-1 to TRBJ2-3; TRBD2 matches at 13 bases. With V trimmed by 5 bases and J by 9 bases, 5 bases remained unmatched. Germline loops: CDR1 SQVTM, CDR2 ANQGSEA. The CDR3 is 13 residues long.

In its sample, this clonotype was seen a few times. The chain uses TRBV7-9 and TRBJ1-5; D perhaps matches TRBD1 (5 bases). Germline V CDR1 and CDR2: SEHNR, FQNEAQ (reference sequence). Trimming shortened V by 3 bases and J by 3 bases, and 9 bases separated the two germline ends. The CDR3 totals 14 residues. CDR3 protein: CASSLGLNNQPQHF. CDR3 bases: TGTGCCAGCAGCTTGGGGCTTAACAATCAGCCCCAGCATTTT.

The CDR3 DNA is TGTGCCAGCAGTTATGGGTGGAAGGGTAGGGAGACAGGGGGCACTGAAGCTTTCTTT. Protein product: CASSYGWKGRETGGTEAFF. The rearrangement links TRBV6-5 to TRBJ1-1, with TRBD1 identical over 9 bases. The V gene end was trimmed by 3 bases and the J gene end by 4 bases; junction bases not matched to a gene: 18. The CDR3 extends over 19 amino acids. Germline V gives CDR1 MNHEY, CDR2 SVGAGI.

In its sample, this clonotype was seen a few times. The gene calls are TRBV9 and TRBJ2-7; maybe TRBD2 (5 bases). Germline values: CDR1 SGDLS, CDR2 YYNGEE. Trimming stripped 6 bases from V and 5 bases from J, with 12 bases between. This CDR3 has 12 amino acids. The CDR3 sequence is CASNFSRDEQYV. The CDR3 DNA follows: TGTGCCAGCAACTTCTCGAGGGACGAGCAGTACGTC.

The chain couples TRBV12-3 or TRBV12-4 to TRBJ1-5, with D possibly being TRBD1 (6 bases). Trimming cost V 6 bases and J 7 bases, with 13 bases left between them. The CDR3 consists of 13 residues. CDR3 DNA: TGTGCCAGCAGGGACAGCGCTATCCAGCCCCAGCATTTT. It codes for CASRDSAIQPQHF.

This clonotype was detected a few times. This chain uses TRBV6-2 or TRBV6-3 with TRBJ2-1; 11 bases line up with TRBD2. V lost 7 bases, J lost 6 bases, and 11 bases stayed unmatched. Germline V lookup: CDR1 MNHEY, CDR2 SVGEGT. The CDR3 loop spans 16 amino acids. The CDR3 DNA sequence: TGTGCCAGCACAAACGGTGGACTAGCGGGTTCCAATGAGCAGTTCTTC. Protein sequence: CASTNGGLAGSNEQFF.

The V call is TRBV30, the J call TRBJ1-5, with a possible D match to TRBD1 (6 bases). The CDR3 is 14 residues long. The V gene lost 2 bases and the J gene lost 3 bases, with 11 bases spanning the gap. Germline assignment: CDR1 GTSNPN and CDR2 SVGIG (reference sequence). The CDR3 DNA follows: TGTGCCTGGAGTCCAGGACAGATCAATCAGCCCCAGCATTTT. It codes for CAWSPGQINQPQHF.

This clonotype showed up many times. The chain recombines TRBV29-1 with TRBJ2-5, with D perhaps TRBD2 (6 bases). The CDR3 consists of 14 residues. Germline assignment: CDR1 SQVTM and CDR2 ANQGSEA. V was shortened by 4 bases and J by 5 bases, with 17 bases between the two germline ends. The CDR3: CSVVNRGSGETQYF. CDR3 nucleotides: TGCAGCGTTGTGAATCGAGGGAGCGGGGAGACCCAGTACTTC.

The chain links TRBV15 to TRBJ2-2, with a weak D call TRBD1 (6 bases). The CDR3 contains 14 residues. With 8 bases removed from V and 7 bases from J, the gap between germline ends came to 17 bases. Germline loops: CDR1 LNHNV, CDR2 YYDKDF (reference sequence). CDR3 sequence reads: CATQRQASGGELFF. The CDR3 coding sequence is TGTGCCACCCAGCGACAGGCCTCCGGCGGGGAGCTGTTTTTT.

The chain employs TRBV7-2 and TRBJ1-5; D is ambiguous. Trimming stripped 1 base from V and 0 bases from J, with 10 bases between. The CDR3 covers 16 residues. The germline V gene has CDR1 SGHTA and CDR2 FQGNSA. The CDR3, as DNA: TGTGCCAGCAGCTTAGGGTCCCGGGGTAGCAATCAGCCCCAGCATTTT. It translates to CASSLGSRGSNQPQHF.

There are a few counts of this clonotype. The chain couples TRBV6-1 to TRBJ2-1; 9 nucleotides match TRBD2. Trimming removed 6 bases from V and 6 bases from J; junction bases left unmatched: 6. Per the germline V gene, CDR1 is MNHNS and CDR2 is SASEGT. The CDR3 is 14 amino acids. The CDR3 here is CASRGLALFNEQFF. For the CDR3, the DNA is TGTGCCAGCAGGGGACTAGCTCTCTTCAATGAGCAGTTCTTC.

This clonotype occurred a few times. The chain recombines TRBV20-1 with TRBJ2-3; 10 bases fit TRBD1. Germline assignment: CDR1 DFQATT and CDR2 SNEGSKA (reference sequence). V trimming: 6 bases; J trimming: 7 bases; junction bases outside the gene matches: 7. The CDR3 has 13 amino acids. The DNA of the CDR3 is TGCAGTGCAAGGACAGGGGGAGGGAATACGCAGTATTTT. It yields the protein CSARTGGGNTQYF.

This clonotype was counted only a few times. The V and J genes are TRBV12-3 or TRBV12-4 and TRBJ1-5; TRBD1 might be the D (5 bases). The CDR3 is 14 amino acids. V dropped 6 bases and J dropped 7 bases, with 16 bases sitting between them. Written as DNA, the CDR3 is TGTGCCAGCAGCCCGGCCGACAGCAGGCAGCCCCAGCATTTT. It is translated as CASSPADSRQPQHF.

Here the CDR3 reads CASSAQLAGGNIQYF. The DNA of the CDR3 is TGTGCCAGCAGCGCCCAACTAGCGGGAGGAAACATTCAGTACTTC. The chain is built from TRBV7-2 and TRBJ2-4; TRBD2 matches 12 bases. This CDR3 has 15 residues. V shed 5 bases and J 6 bases; nucleotides not matched to a gene: 5. CDR1 SGHTA and CDR2 FQGNSA come from the germline V gene. Combining the CDR3 with reference TRBV7-2 and TRBJ2-4 gives the whole variable domain GAGVSQSPSNKVTEKGKDVELRCDPISGHTALYWYRQSLGQGLEFLIYFQGNSAPDKSGLPSDRFSAERTGGSVSTLTIQRTQQEDSAVYLCASSAQLAGGNIQYFGAGTRLSVL.

The chain joins TRBV6-1 to TRBJ2-7; 12 positions agree with TRBD1. With 6 bases clipped from V and 2 bases from J, the junction kept 5 bases outside the gene matches. The CDR3 runs to 15 residues. The V gene's germline CDR1 is MNHNS and CDR2 SASEGT. CDR3 in amino acids: CASSTGTGGTYEQYV. In DNA, the CDR3 is TGTGCCAGCAGCACCGGGACAGGGGGCACCTACGAGCAGTACGTC.

This clonotype was observed a few times. The chain uses TRBV23-1 and TRBJ1-5, with D hard to call. Being an ORF, TRBV23-1 has a function that is uncertain. The CDR3 length is 17 residues. V was pared by 5 bases and J by 3 bases, with 20 bases between. The CDR3 DNA sequence: TGCGCCAGCAGTGGACCGAAGGACGGAGCGATCAATCAGCCCCAGCATTTT. It yields the protein CASSGPKDGAINQPQHF.

This clonotype was picked up a small number of times. The gene calls are TRBV18 and TRBJ2-6; D is undetermined. This CDR3 contains 14 residues. V gave up 0 bases and J gave up 2 bases, with 2 bases separating them. Germline V gene data show CDR1 as KGHSH and CDR2 as LQKENI. DNA for the CDR3: TGTGCCAGCTCACCACCGGCTGGGGCCAACGTCCTGACTTTC. It translates to CASSPPAGANVLTF.

This clonotype was seen more than once but under ten times. DNA of the CDR3: TGTGCCAGCGGGAGCGGCCCCACAGATACGCAGTATTTT. This codes for CASGSGPTDTQYF. The chain couples TRBV7-2 to TRBJ2-3, with D possibly matching TRBD2 (5 bases). The CDR3 runs to 13 residues. V lost 8 bases and J 2 bases, leaving 11 bases between the germline ends. Germline values: CDR1 SGHTA, CDR2 FQGNSA.

The rearrangement uses TRBV5-1 and TRBJ2-1, with 8 bases matching TRBD1. The CDR3 runs 15 residues. V was pared by 3 bases and J by 0 bases, with 2 bases of the junction left unmatched. Germline V gene sequence: CDR1 SGHRS, CDR2 YFSETQ. The CDR3 DNA reads as TGCGCCAGCAGCTCGACAGGGGTCTCCTACAATGAGCAGTTCTTC. Amino acid sequence: CASSSTGVSYNEQFF.

The chain joins TRBV20-1 to TRBJ1-3; weak D call: TRBD1 (6 bases). V was cut by 1 base and J by 2 bases, with 9 bases left in between. CDR1 is DFQATT, CDR2 SNEGSKA, per germline (reference sequence). CDR3 length equals 14 residues. The CDR3 sequence: CSARGQATGNTIYF. CDR3 nucleotides: TGCAGTGCTAGAGGACAGGCCACTGGAAACACCATATATTTT.

This clonotype was detected only a few times. The genes are TRBV4-3 and TRBJ2-1, with 13 bases identical to TRBD2. V was pared by 4 bases and J by 8 bases, with 5 bases of the junction left unmatched. The CDR3 totals 15 residues. Germline CDR1 is LGHNA and CDR2 is YSLEER. CDR3 protein: CASSLRTSGSDEQFF. CDR3 in DNA: TGCGCCAGCAGCCTCCGGACTAGCGGGAGTGATGAGCAGTTCTTC.

The chain has TRBV7-6 and TRBJ2-3; D is undetermined. The germline CDR1 and CDR2 sequences are SGHVS and FNYEAQ. The CDR3 consists of 13 residues. The V and J ends lost 0 bases and 6 bases respectively, with 7 bases between them. The DNA for the CDR3 is TGTGCCAGCAGCTTAGCCAGGATGGATACGCAGTATTTT. Its translation: CASSLARMDTQYF.

CDR3 region: CAWSRQFSNQPQHF. In DNA form, the CDR3 reads TGTGCCTGGAGTAGGCAGTTTAGCAATCAGCCCCAGCATTTT. The gene calls are TRBV30 and TRBJ1-5; D remains ambiguous. This CDR3 comprises 14 residues. From germline, CDR1 is GTSNPN and CDR2 SVGIG (reference sequence). V gave up 2 bases and J gave up 0 bases, with 8 bases separating them.

V and J are TRBV19 and TRBJ1-5; 7 nucleotides align to TRBD1. V shed 5 bases and J 0 bases; nucleotides not matched to a gene: 7. The CDR3 consists of 16 residues. Germline V gene lookup returns CDR1 LNHDA and CDR2 SQIVND (reference sequence). The CDR3 is CASSPGTDYSNQPQHF. The CDR3 DNA reads TGTGCCAGTAGTCCCGGGACAGACTATAGCAATCAGCCCCAGCATTTT.

This clonotype occurred a few times. This chain joins TRBV7-7 and TRBJ2-2, with 12 positions matching TRBD2. Unmatched junction bases numbered 1, after V lost 6 bases and J lost 5 bases. The V gene's germline CDR1 is SSHAT and CDR2 FNYEAQ (reference sequence). The CDR3 is 14 amino acids. CDR3 nucleotide sequence: TGTGCCAGCAGGGGGACTAGCGGGACCGGGGAGCTGTTTTTT. This sequence encodes CASRGTSGTGELFF.

J is TRBJ2-5 and V is TRBV7-2, with 8 nucleotides matching TRBD2. V lost 1 base and J lost 4; bases outside the gene matches: 5. Germline CDR1 and CDR2: SGHTA and FQGNSA. The CDR3 has 15 amino acids. CDR3 coding DNA: TGTGCCAGCAGCTTAGAGCGGACTAGCTTAGAGACCCAGTACTTC. Its protein is CASSLERTSLETQYF.

V usage is TRBV14 and J usage is TRBJ1-6; 8 bases line up with TRBD1. This CDR3 comprises 16 residues. Per germline, CDR1 SGHDN and CDR2 FVKESK. Trimming took 8 bases from V and 9 from J; bases not matched to a gene: 15. This CDR3 reads CASGPQGTGGTSPLHF. Written as DNA, the CDR3 is TGTGCCAGCGGACCGCAGGGGACAGGCGGAACTTCACCCCTCCACTTT.

This clonotype showed up just a few times. V usage is TRBV7-2 and J usage is TRBJ2-3; D unclear. Germline assignment: CDR1 SGHTA and CDR2 FQGNSA. The CDR3 extends over 15 amino acids. V was clipped by 6 bases and J by 4 bases, with 17 bases between them. The DNA for the CDR3 is TGTGCCAGCAGGGGTAAGGGCGATAGCTCAGATACGCAGTATTTT. It codes for CASRGKGDSSDTQYF.

The chain uses TRBV7-2 and TRBJ2-6; D is ambiguous. CDR3 size: 15 residues. CDR1 and CDR2 (germline): SGHTA, FQGNSA. V lost 2 bases and J lost 0, with 5 bases in between. CDR3 nucleotide sequence: TGTGCCAGCAGCTTAATGGGCTCTGGGGCCAACGTCCTGACTTTC. Its translation is CASSLMGSGANVLTF. The full variable domain, rest sourced from reference TRBV7-2 and TRBJ2-6, is GAGVSQSPSNKVTEKGKDVELRCDPISGHTALYWYRQSLGQGLEFLIYFQGNSAPDKSGLPSDRFSAERTGGSVSTLTIQRTQQEDSAVYLCASSLMGSGANVLTFGAGSRLTVL.

This clonotype showed up just a few times. J is TRBJ2-1 and V is TRBV28; D is perhaps TRBD2 (5 bases). The CDR3 has 14 residues. Germline loops: CDR1 MDHEN, CDR2 SYDVKM. V dropped 7 bases and J dropped 6 bases, with 16 bases sitting between them. This CDR3 reads CASTIKTRTNEQFF. CDR3 nucleotide sequence: TGTGCCAGCACCATCAAAACTAGGACCAATGAGCAGTTCTTC.

This clonotype was counted at least ten times. V and J are TRBV29-1 and TRBJ2-1; a weak D match, TRBD1 (6 bases). The V gene lost 1 base and the J gene lost 2 bases, with 12 bases spanning the gap. Germline values: CDR1 SQVTM, CDR2 ANQGSEA. CDR3 length: 15 residues. The CDR3 protein is CSVEGTGTPYNEQFF. The CDR3 nucleotides are TGCAGCGTTGAAGGAACCGGGACACCCTACAATGAGCAGTTCTTC.